This is a list of T cell receptor beta chains from one sample in a study of regulatory T cells in long-lasting Graves disease. One entry per CDR3 protein results from TCRdb running MiXCR on the multiplex PCR reads. The table records around 250,000 distinct CDR3 sequences, 15% to 20% of them present only once. The same data also contributed to another study, on T cells in Graves' hyperthyroidism and ophthalmopathy.

Sequencing used peripheral blood mononuclear cells (PBMCs), obtained at new diagnosis, from a patient treated with antithyroid drugs. These receptors were taken from a woman in her 30s with Graves disease. CDR3s include the opening cysteine and the closing phenylalanine or tryptophan. Only some rows state a clone size, as once, few, many or a class for expanded clones.

TRBV19 - CASRIHRRGPTEAFF
TRBV6-1 few CASRKDRAGNQPQHF
TRBV20-1 many CSKGAGGPDTQYF
TRBV20-1 many CSASEQGKGYGYTF
TRBV30 - CAWTVGNEQFF
TRBV29-1 many CSVGGDLNEQFF
TRBV11-2 many CASSLVGSGRYNEQFF
TRBV3-1 many CASSQSSLSNQPQHF
TRBV20-1 many CSALDRGTSGGSSYNEQFF
TRBV29-1 few CSIEDVAGAGGYTF
TRBV5-4 - CASSLSASGGASTDTQYF
TRBV12-3/TRBV12-4 many CASSSRQTNQPQHF
TRBV20-1 many CSASKAGGPNNEQFF
TRBV12-3/TRBV12-4 - CAGSLNTEASF
TRBV7-9 many CASSLDGDISYEQYF
TRBV4-1 - CASSQGSAYEQYF
TRBV7-9 many CASSSAIGGTQYF
TRBV11-3 few CASSLGGFPGELFF
TRBV7-2 many CASRLQGLAGNEQFF
TRBV6-1 many CASRVPGQETQYF
TRBV7-3 many CASSPSTGTSYEQYF
TRBV24-1 many CATSDSTSGGAYNEQFF
TRBV12-3/TRBV12-4 - CASNTGQGSPLHF
TRBV6-1 - CASSEAGGIMDIQYF
TRBV12-3/TRBV12-4 many CASTWTGGYEQYF
TRBV20-1 many CSAKPGQGEKLFF
TRBV28 many CASSQQVPGGYTF
TRBV29-1 many CSVEGFQGGGYTF
TRBV2 many CASSVGGVSGPLHF
TRBV27 few CASSRTGMSYEQYF
TRBV12-3/TRBV12-4 medium-sized CASSPLAGGGNEQFF
TRBV4-2 many CASSQNRVGKDEQYF
TRBV20-1 many CSATLGGNQPLFF
TRBV6-1 - CASEDRWGTEAFF
TRBV5-1 - CASSLDPAGGSPYEQYF
TRBV6-2/TRBV6-3 many CAAQGGSLVGNQPQHF
TRBV19 many CASSTGTSLIDTQYF
TRBV29-1 many CSVEIGPNYGYTF
TRBV10-3 many CAISENSFTGELFF
TRBV12-3/TRBV12-4 many CASSPTSGYEQFF
TRBV2 many CARGTGSTDTQYF
TRBV3-1 many CASSPPDRAPYGYTF
TRBV7-8 many CASSLEARREQYF
TRBV20-1 - CSALGRGRGNQPQHF
TRBV12-3/TRBV12-4 many CASSFGTDNQPQHF
TRBV20-1 many CSARFRGYEQYF
TRBV27 many CASSLGINNEQFF
TRBV4-1 many CASSHGRTGTRNTGELFF
TRBV3-1 many CASSLGTFRTAEAFF
TRBV11-2 many CASSLGSSGGQPQHF
TRBV13 many CASSLGVDSGAFF
TRBV27 many CASSLSGDWMNTEAFF
TRBV20-1 many CSASSRLSYEQYF
TRBV9 many CASSPSGGATQETQYF